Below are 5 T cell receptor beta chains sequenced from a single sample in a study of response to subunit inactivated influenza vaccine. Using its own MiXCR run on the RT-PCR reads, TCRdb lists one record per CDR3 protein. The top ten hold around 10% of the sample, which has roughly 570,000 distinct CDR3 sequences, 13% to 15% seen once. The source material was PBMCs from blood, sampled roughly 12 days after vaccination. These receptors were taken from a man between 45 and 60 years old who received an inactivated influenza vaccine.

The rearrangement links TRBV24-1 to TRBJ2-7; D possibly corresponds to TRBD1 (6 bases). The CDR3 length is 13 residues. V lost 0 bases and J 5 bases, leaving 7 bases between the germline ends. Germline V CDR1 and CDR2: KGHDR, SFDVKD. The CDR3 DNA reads TGTGCCACCAGTGATTTGTGGGGGCACGAGCAGTACTTC. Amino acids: CATSDLWGHEQYF.

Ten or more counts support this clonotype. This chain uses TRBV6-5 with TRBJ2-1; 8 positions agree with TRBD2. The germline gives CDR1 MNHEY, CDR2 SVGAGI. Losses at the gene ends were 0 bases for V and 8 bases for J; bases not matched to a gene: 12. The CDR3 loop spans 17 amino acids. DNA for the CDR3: TGTGCCAGCAGTTACTCGATTTACCGGGGGGGAACCGATGAGCAGTTCTTC. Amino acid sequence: CASSYSIYRGGTDEQFF.

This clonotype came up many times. CDR3 coding DNA: TGTGCCAGCAGCTTGGTGGCGACAGGGACCCTCTACGAGCAGTACTTC. This encodes CASSLVATGTLYEQYF. The gene calls are TRBV5-5 and TRBJ2-7; TRBD1 agrees at 7 bases. V dropped 0 bases and J dropped 3; count of bases not matched to a gene: 9. CDR1 is SGHKS and CDR2 is YYEKEE in the germline V gene (reference sequence). CDR3 length equals 16 residues.

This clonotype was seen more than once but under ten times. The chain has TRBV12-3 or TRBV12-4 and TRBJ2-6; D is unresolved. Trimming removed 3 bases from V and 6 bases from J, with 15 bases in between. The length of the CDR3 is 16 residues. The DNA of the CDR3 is TGTGCCAGCAGTTTGATTGGGGTTAAAAAGGCCAACGTCCTGACTTTC. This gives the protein CASSLIGVKKANVLTF.

The CDR3 region has the DNA TGCAGCGCCGGCCTCCGGCAGAAAGAGACCCAGTACTTC. Translated, it gives CSAGLRQKETQYF. The V and J genes are TRBV29-1 and TRBJ2-5; D remains unclear. The CDR3 runs 13 residues. CDR1 SQVTM and CDR2 ANQGSEA come from the germline V gene. The ends were cut back, 7 bases at V and 3 bases at J, with 15 bases in the middle.